Sequencing of this T cell receptor beta chain was carried out in a study of CD8 T cells in ankylosing spondylitis. In this sample, this clonotype turned up a few times. Its antigen is unidentified. The CDR3 sequence is 15 residues long. V shed 0 bases and J shed 3 bases, with 9 bases lying between them. CDR1 MGHRA and CDR2 YSYEKL come from the germline V gene. Study outcomes and limitations: A motif in TCR beta, a set of under ten highly homologous variants, appeared characteristic of ankylosing spondylitis blood.

MiXCR, run by TCRdb on the 5' RACE reads, gives a single entry per CDR3 protein. The table shows a few hundred thousand distinct CDR3 sequences, with around 18% occurring only once. The sequencing input was blood, either unsorted or a sorted T cell fraction (not recorded which). The clonotype was recovered from a male donor with ankylosing spondylitis. The V and J genes are TRBV4-1 and TRBJ2-1; a possible D gene is TRBD1 (6 bases). In nucleotides, the CDR3 is TGCGCCAGCAGCCAAGAGTCGGGACACTACAATGAGCAGTTCTTC. Amino acids: CASSQESGHYNEQFF.